The rows below give T cell receptor beta chains drawn from one sample of a study of T-cell reconstitution after alpha-beta-depleted transplantation in children. TCRdb ran MiXCR on the PCR reads and lists one entry per CDR3 protein. The top ten clones hold about 18% of a sample with approximately 89,000 distinct CDR3 sequences, around 15% of them seen once. This specimen consisted of PBMCs, mostly from graft donor cells, obtained 180 days after TCRalphabeta/CD19-depleted stem cell transplant. The receptors stem from a male patient aged 2 to 10 who had a stem cell transplant for acute lymphoblastic leukemia, so the T cells may come from the graft donor. Both conserved end residues are part of each CDR3. D genes are given only for firm matches. Size is stated for part of the rows, as once, few or many counts, or as a class when the clone is expanded.

cdr3_nt	cdr3_aa	v_call	clone_size	j_call	d_call
TGCAGTGCTCCCCAGGACAGGGTTAGGGATGAGCAGTTCTTC	CSAPQDRVRDEQFF	TRBV20-1	few	TRBJ2-1	TRBD1
TGCAGTGCTAGAGCCGCGGACAGGGATCCCTACTACGAGCAGTACTTC	CSARAADRDPYYEQYF	TRBV20-1	NA	TRBJ2-7	TRBD1
TGTGCCAGCAGCCAAGTTTACGGGGCCGCCGAGCAGTACTTC	CASSQVYGAAEQYF	TRBV14	NA	TRBJ2-7	NA
TGCAGTGCTAGAGAGCGGGAGACACAGAATGAGCAGTTCTTC	CSARERETQNEQFF	TRBV20-1	few	TRBJ2-1	TRBD2
TGCGCCAGTGACCCGGATGGGGGGGCCTACGAGCAGTACTTC	CASDPDGGAYEQYF	TRBV5-1	NA	TRBJ2-7	TRBD2
TGTGCCAGCAGCCCTAACCGAGGGGTTACTGAAGCTTTCTTT	CASSPNRGVTEAFF	TRBV6-1	many	TRBJ1-1	NA
TGTGCCATTAGACTGACAGGGGCTGAGACCCAGTACTTC	CAIRLTGAETQYF	TRBV10-3	few	TRBJ2-5	TRBD1
TGCGCCAGCAGCTTGTGGGGCGCCAGGAGCGCGTCTAATTCACCCCTCCACTTT	CASSLWGARSASNSPLHF	TRBV5-1	few	TRBJ1-6	NA
TGTGCCAGCAGCCCGGGACCGAATGAAAAACTGTTTTTT	CASSPGPNEKLFF	TRBV7-2	many	TRBJ1-4	NA
TGCGCCAGCAGCTTGCCCCCTCTGCGGGGGCGGAATACGCAGTATTTT	CASSLPPLRGRNTQYF	TRBV5-1	NA	TRBJ2-3	NA
TGTGCCAGCACCGTTCCCAATCAGCCCCAGCATTTT	CASTVPNQPQHF	TRBV6-6	few	TRBJ1-5	NA
TGTGCCAGCTCAGCGTCCACCGGGGGAAACACCGGGGAGCTGTTTTTT	CASSASTGGNTGELFF	TRBV18	NA	TRBJ2-2	NA
TGTGCCAGCAGCTTAGATAGAAATCAGCCCCAGCATTTT	CASSLDRNQPQHF	TRBV7-9	many	TRBJ1-5	NA
TGTGCCAGCCAACGTGATAGGGGAGGATCACCCCTCCACTTT	CASQRDRGGSPLHF	TRBV18	few	TRBJ1-6	NA
TGCAGTGCTAGCCTCGGACACAATCAGCCCCAGCATTTT	CSASLGHNQPQHF	TRBV20-1	NA	TRBJ1-5	NA
TGTGCCAGCAGCCAGGGGCAGGGGTTTGATACTGAAGCTTTCTTT	CASSQGQGFDTEAFF	TRBV4-2	NA	TRBJ1-1	NA
TGTGCCAGCAGTTTACAGGGCGCGGGAACTGAAGCTTTCTTT	CASSLQGAGTEAFF	TRBV6-5	NA	TRBJ1-1	NA
TGTGCCACCAGCAGGGACATGACCACCGGGGAGCTGTTTTTT	CATSRDMTTGELFF	TRBV15	NA	TRBJ2-2	NA
TGTGCCAGCAGCTTAAGGGCCCAGATCAAGTCCTACGAGCAGTACTTC	CASSLRAQIKSYEQYF	TRBV7-8	few	TRBJ2-7	NA
TGCAGTGCTAGGGGTTCCGGGACAGGGGGCGGGGGAGAGTACTTC	CSARGSGTGGGGEYF	TRBV20-1	NA	TRBJ2-5	TRBD1
TGTGCCACCAGTGATTTCACTAGCGGGGGTAGCACCGGGGAGCTGTTTTTT	CATSDFTSGGSTGELFF	TRBV24-1	NA	TRBJ2-2	TRBD2
TGTGCCAGCAGACAGATTAATGAAAAACTGTTTTTT	CASRQINEKLFF	TRBV6-1	few	TRBJ1-4	NA
TGTGCCATCAGCCCAACTAGCGGGGCCTACAATGAGCAGTTCTTC	CAISPTSGAYNEQFF	TRBV10-3	few	TRBJ2-1	TRBD2